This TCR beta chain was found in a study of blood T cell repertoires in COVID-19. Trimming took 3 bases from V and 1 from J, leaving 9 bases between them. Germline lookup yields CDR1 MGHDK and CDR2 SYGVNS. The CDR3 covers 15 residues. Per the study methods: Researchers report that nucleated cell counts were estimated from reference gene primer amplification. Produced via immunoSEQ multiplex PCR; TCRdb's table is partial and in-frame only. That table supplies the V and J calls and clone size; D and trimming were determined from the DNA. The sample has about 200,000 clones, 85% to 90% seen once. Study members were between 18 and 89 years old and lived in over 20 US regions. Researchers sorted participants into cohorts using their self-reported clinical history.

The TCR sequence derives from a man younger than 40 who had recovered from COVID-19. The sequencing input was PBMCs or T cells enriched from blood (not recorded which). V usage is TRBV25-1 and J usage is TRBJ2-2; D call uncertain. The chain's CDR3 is CASSDHKWNTGELFF. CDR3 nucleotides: TGTGCCAGCAGTGACCACAAGTGGAACACCGGGGAGCTGTTTTTT.